This T cell receptor (beta chain) was identified during a study of regulatory T cells in long-lasting Graves disease. For the study at large: Antithyroid drug exposure in newly diagnosed Graves' patients had lasted under 3 months. General study points: Public clonotype sharing was higher in persistent than newly diagnosed patients.

HTBI primers from iRepertoire and Arm-PCR of CDR3 regions yielded the TCR beta libraries. TCRdb re-called the multiplex PCR reads through MiXCR, storing one row per CDR3 protein. The repertoire holds about 430,000 distinct CDR3 sequences, with 15% as singletons. Worth noting for this clonotype: Its antigen is still unknown.

This CDR3 comprises 15 residues. V lost 2 bases to trimming and J lost 8 bases; unmatched junction nucleotides: 3. The germline V gene encodes CDR1 LNHDA and CDR2 SQIVND (reference sequence). As for time point: newly diagnosed GD, antithyroid drugs for less than 3 months. Preparation of the TCR library used RNA extracted from PBMCs. The data also belong to a second study, concerning T cells in Graves' hyperthyroidism and ophthalmopathy.

V gene TRBV19 combines with J gene TRBJ2-1; TRBD2 aligns across 13 bases. The material sequenced was peripheral blood mononuclear cells (PBMCs), taken at new diagnosis, from a patient treated with antithyroid drugs. The receptor comes from a woman aged 35 to 49 with Graves disease. CDR3 residues: CASSIKGLAGYEQFF. CDR3 nucleotides: TGTGCCAGTAGTATAAAGGGACTAGCGGGGTATGAGCAGTTCTTC. The full variable domain, rest sourced from reference TRBV19 and TRBJ2-1, is DGGITQSPKYLFRKEGQNVTLSCEQNLNHDAMYWYRQDPGQGLRLIYYSQIVNDFQKGDIAEGYSVSREKKESFPLTVTSAQKNPTAFYLCASSIKGLAGYEQFFGPGTRLTVL.